The text below deals with one T cell receptor (beta chain). Its antigen is undetermined. This entry belongs to a study of T cells in Graves' hyperthyroidism and ophthalmopathy. Whole-study context: Initial diagnosis, before any treatment, was when peripheral blood was collected.

Amplification of TCR beta CDR3 regions was performed using RNA transcripts as template. The primer set for the first-round RT-PCR of the TCR CDR3 was HTBI. TCRdb itself ran the multiplex PCR reads through MiXCR, one entry per CDR3 protein. Of under 350,000 distinct CDR3 sequences in the sample, 25% are singletons; the top ten hold about a quarter. Patients aged 18 to 65 with hyperthyroidism were newly diagnosed, with duration under 2 months. The study, taken as a whole, reports: Ophthalmopathy stood apart from stable hyperthyroidism in a 13 V-J model.

Germline trimming cut 8 bases from V and 4 bases from J; bases unmatched to any gene: 12. This CDR3 has 15 residues. Germline V gene sequence: CDR1 LGHNT, CDR2 FRNRAP. The chain links TRBV12-5 to TRBJ2-7, with TRBD1 identical over 9 bases. The sample consisted of blood. This receptor was taken from a man aged 40-49 years with Graves' hyperthyroidism that later progressed to Graves' ophthalmopathy. The DNA for the CDR3 is TGTGCTAGTAGTGCCCCCGGGACAGGGATTTACGAGCAGTACTTC. Translated: CASSAPGTGIYEQYF.